A single sample gave rise to the 28 T cell receptor beta chains below, sequenced in a study of shared clonotypes between healthy human individuals. The repertoire was sequenced with immunoSEQ multiplex PCR; TCRdb's copy has only in-frame clones and lacks some. There are about 690,000 clones in the sample; 90% occur only once, and 30% to 35% lies in the top ten. The sample was memory CD8+ T cells from PBMCs. Subset: CD45RO+ cells pooled with CCR7-negative TemRA cells. The origin of the receptors is a man younger than 35 in good health. Some clones in this sample may be carry-over from other donors' samples.

The chain is built from TRBV4-3 and TRBJ1-5, with a weak D call TRBD1 (5 bases). Germline V lookup: CDR1 LGHNA, CDR2 YSLEER. CDR3 length equals 14 residues. V dropped 3 bases and J dropped 0 bases, with 6 bases sitting between them. The CDR3: CASSQTDSNQPQHF. For the CDR3, the DNA is TGCGCCAGCAGCCAGACAGATAGCAATCAGCCCCAGCATTTT.

This rearrangement joins TRBV5-4 to TRBJ2-7; TRBD1 or TRBD2 may be the D gene (6 bases each). Trimming shortened V by 4 bases and J by 0 bases, and 14 bases separated the two germline ends. Germline assignment: CDR1 SGHNT and CDR2 YYREEE (reference sequence). CDR3 length equals 15 residues. The CDR3: CASSRDGGGSYEQYF. In nucleotides, the CDR3 is TGTGCCAGCAGCCGGGACGGGGGCGGCTCCTACGAGCAGTACTTC.

The genes are TRBV27 and TRBJ2-7; possible D gene TRBD1, 5 bases. With 7 bases removed from V and 5 bases from J, the gap between germline ends came to 18 bases. The CDR3 runs 14 residues. Germline assignment: CDR1 MNHEY and CDR2 SMNVEV (reference sequence). CDR3 in amino acids: CASKTRVFLDEQYF. DNA of the CDR3: TGTGCCAGCAAAACCAGGGTTTTTCTCGACGAGCAGTACTTC.

The chain couples TRBV11-2 to TRBJ2-7; D remains unclear. Germline CDR1 and CDR2: SGHAT and FQNNGV. The V end lost 4 bases, the J end lost 3 bases, and 10 bases lay between the germline ends. The CDR3 sequence is 13 residues long. The CDR3 DNA reads TGTGCCAGCAGCTCCCCCACGAGCTACGAGCAGTACTTC. This translates into CASSSPTSYEQYF.

This clone was seen a single time. V usage is TRBV6-5 and J usage is TRBJ1-1; D may be TRBD1 (5 bases). The CDR3 sequence is 15 residues long. The V end lost 0 bases, the J end lost 1 base, and 9 bases lay between the germline ends. Germline V lookup: CDR1 MNHEY, CDR2 SVGAGI. The CDR3 spells CASSYSSQGNTEAFF. CDR3 nucleotides: TGTGCCAGCAGTTACTCATCCCAGGGGAACACTGAAGCTTTCTTT.

The chain recombines TRBV7-2 with TRBJ2-2; a possible D gene is TRBD1 (5 bases). With 0 bases removed from V and 7 bases from J, the gap between germline ends came to 12 bases. The CDR3 runs 15 residues. CDR1 SGHTA and CDR2 FQGNSA come from the germline V gene. CDR3: CASSLAMIRVGELFF. The CDR3 nucleotides read TGTGCCAGCAGCTTAGCGATGATCAGGGTCGGGGAGCTGTTTTTT.

The chain joins TRBV5-1 to TRBJ1-1; D not resolved. The CDR3 spans 15 residues. Germline assignment: CDR1 SGHRS and CDR2 YFSETQ. V lost 1 base and J 1 base, leaving 11 bases between the germline ends. CDR3 in DNA: TGCGCCAGCAGCTTGATTGGCCCTCGGAACACTGAAGCTTTCTTT. Encoded protein: CASSLIGPRNTEAFF.

The gene calls are TRBV14 and TRBJ1-2, with D possibly TRBD1 on 6 matching bases. CDR1 and CDR2 (germline): SGHDN, FVKESK. This CDR3 region has 14 residues. V was shortened by 1 base and J by 11 bases, with 17 bases between the two germline ends. The CDR3 sequence is CASSQGATGPLYTF. CDR3 DNA sequence: TGTGCCAGCAGCCAAGGAGCGACAGGCCCCCTATACACCTTC.

This clone was found once. This chain connects TRBV7-2 to TRBJ2-2, with 9 nucleotides matching TRBD2. CDR1 is SGHTA and CDR2 is FQGNSA in the germline V gene. This CDR3 has 15 residues. V shed 0 bases, J shed 4 bases, and the junction held 0 bases outside the gene matches. CDR3 DNA sequence: TGTGCCAGCAGCTTAGCGCGGGGGGGCACCGGGGAGCTGTTTTTT. Protein sequence: CASSLARGGTGELFF.

The chain joins TRBV13 to TRBJ2-3; 8 nucleotides match TRBD2. The ends lost 0 bases at V and 0 bases at J; junction bases unmatched: 5. The CDR3 is 17 amino acids. CDR1 and CDR2 (germline): PRHDT, FYEKMQ (reference sequence). The CDR3 DNA is TGTGCCAGCAGCTTAGGCCGGGAGGGCTCTAGCACAGATACGCAGTATTTT. Protein sequence: CASSLGREGSSTDTQYF.

This chain joins TRBV6-5 and TRBJ2-7, with 8 bases lining up with TRBD1. Germline CDR1 is MNHEY and CDR2 is SVGAGI. This CDR3 contains 13 residues. J was trimmed by 6 bases and V by 5 bases; bases with no gene match: 6. CDR3 sequence (DNA): TGTGCCAGCAGTCCGGACAGGGCCGCCGAGCAGTACTTC. This encodes CASSPDRAAEQYF.

The rearrangement uses TRBV13 and TRBJ2-1; 10 positions agree with TRBD2. Germline values: CDR1 PRHDT, CDR2 FYEKMQ (reference sequence). V dropped 7 bases and J dropped 7; count of bases not matched to a gene: 7. This CDR3 comprises 14 residues. CDR3 amino acids: CASTQLAGLNEQFF. The DNA of the CDR3 is TGTGCCAGCACGCAACTAGCGGGGCTTAATGAGCAGTTCTTC.

The V gene is TRBV29-1, the J gene TRBJ1-2; TRBD1 agrees at 9 bases. Per germline, CDR1 SQVTM and CDR2 ANQGSEA. The CDR3 contains 12 residues. After removal of 6 bases from V and 4 bases from J, the junction contained 3 bases not matched to a gene. CDR3 in DNA: TGCAGCGTCGGACAGGGGCCCTATGGCTACACCTTC. This gives the protein CSVGQGPYGYTF.

The gene calls are TRBV9 and TRBJ2-7, with 9 nucleotides matching TRBD2. V was clipped by 3 bases and J by 3 bases; unmatched bases: 4. Germline V gives CDR1 SGDLS, CDR2 YYNGEE. The CDR3 sequence is 14 residues long. Here the CDR3 reads CASSDGLASYEQYF. CDR3 nucleotide sequence: TGTGCCAGCAGCGACGGACTAGCGAGCTACGAGCAGTACTTC. Together with reference TRBV9 and TRBJ2-7, the CDR3 gives the full variable domain: DSGVTQTPKHLITATGQRVTLRCSPRSGDLSVYWYQQSLDQGLQFLIQYYNGEERAKGNILERFSAQQFPDLHSELNLSSLELGDSALYFCASSDGLASYEQYFGPGTRLTVT.

The chain uses TRBV4-2 and TRBJ2-7; D is possibly TRBD1 or TRBD2 (6 bases each). With 2 bases removed from V and 5 bases from J, the gap between germline ends came to 13 bases. The germline V gene encodes CDR1 LGHNA and CDR2 YNFKEQ. This CDR3 has 14 amino acids. The CDR3 here is CASSQTQGGHEQYF. The CDR3 nucleotides are TGTGCCAGCAGCCAAACACAGGGAGGACACGAGCAGTACTTC.

The rearrangement joins TRBV6-1 to TRBJ2-1, with a tentative D call TRBD1 (8 bases). The V and J ends lost 6 bases and 8 bases respectively, with 17 bases between them. The CDR3 sequence is 14 residues long. Germline V gives CDR1 MNHNS, CDR2 SASEGT. CDR3 coding DNA: TGTGCCAGCAGATCACGGACAGGGAGGGATGAGCAGTTCTTC. Translation gives CASRSRTGRDEQFF.

V and J are TRBV9 and TRBJ2-3; 9 bases fit TRBD2. Germline V gene sequence: CDR1 SGDLS, CDR2 YYNGEE. With V trimmed by 3 bases and J by 6 bases, 5 bases remained unmatched. CDR3 length: 14 amino acids. The CDR3 DNA reads TGTGCCAGCAGCGAGCTAGCGGGGTGGGATACGCAGTATTTT. Protein: CASSELAGWDTQYF. The full variable domain, with the rest looked up from reference TRBV9 and TRBJ2-3, is DSGVTQTPKHLITATGQRVTLRCSPRSGDLSVYWYQQSLDQGLQFLIQYYNGEERAKGNILERFSAQQFPDLHSELNLSSLELGDSALYFCASSELAGWDTQYFGPGTRLTVL.

J is TRBJ2-1 and V is TRBV5-1; D not certain. Trimming removed 0 bases at V and 6 bases at J, with 7 bases between. Germline CDR1 reads SGHRS; CDR2 reads YFSETQ. The CDR3 sequence is 13 residues long. The CDR3 sequence: CASSLAAINEQFF. DNA for the CDR3: TGCGCCAGCAGCTTGGCGGCCATCAATGAGCAGTTCTTC.

The chain carries TRBV6-5 and TRBJ2-5; unclear D gene. CDR1 is MNHEY, CDR2 SVGAGI, per germline. V dropped 6 bases and J dropped 5 bases, with 19 bases sitting between them. This CDR3 has 15 residues. The CDR3 is CASRPQRSAVETQYF. The CDR3 DNA reads as TGTGCCAGCAGGCCTCAAAGGTCCGCGGTTGAGACCCAGTACTTC.

This chain connects TRBV13 to TRBJ1-4, with TRBD1 as a possible D gene (6 bases). Germline V CDR1 and CDR2: PRHDT, FYEKMQ (reference sequence). This CDR3 contains 16 residues. V was cut by 1 base and J by 8 bases, with 17 bases left in between. DNA for the CDR3: TGTGCCAGCAGCTTAGTTCAGGGGCGCGTTGACGAAAAACTGTTTTTT. It yields the protein CASSLVQGRVDEKLFF.

V is TRBV25-1 and J is TRBJ2-7; 9 nucleotides match TRBD2. The CDR3 runs to 14 residues. Germline assignment: CDR1 MGHDK and CDR2 SYGVNS. Unmatched junction bases numbered 5, after V lost 5 bases and J lost 3 bases. CDR3 in amino acids: CASSLGSGGYEQYF. Here the CDR3 DNA reads TGTGCCAGCAGTTTGGGTAGCGGGGGCTACGAGCAGTACTTC.

V and J are TRBV7-9 and TRBJ2-7, with D perhaps matching TRBD2 (6 bases). CDR3 length equals 13 residues. Germline CDR1 and CDR2: SEHNR and FQNEAQ (reference sequence). Deletions cut 5 bases from V and 0 bases from J, with 8 bases between. Here the CDR3 DNA reads TGTGCCAGCAGCGGGAGGAGCTCCTACGAGCAGTACTTC. It translates to CASSGRSSYEQYF. The whole variable domain, filled in from reference TRBV7-9 and TRBJ2-7, reads DTGVSQNPRHKITKRGQNVTFRCDPISEHNRLYWYRQTLGQGPEFLTYFQNEAQLEKSRLLSDRFSAERPKGSFSTLEIQRTEQGDSAMYLCASSGRSSYEQYFGPGTRLTVT.

This chain connects TRBV11-3 to TRBJ1-1; D not resolved. The CDR3 is 13 residues long. V was shortened by 5 bases and J by 4 bases, with 11 bases between the two germline ends. Per the germline V gene, CDR1 is SGHNT and CDR2 is YENEEA. For the CDR3, the DNA is TGTGCCAGCAGCCCCCGGGAAGGCACTGAAGCTTTCTTT. It is translated as CASSPREGTEAFF.

The V call is TRBV5-4, the J call TRBJ1-2; TRBD1 might be the D (5 bases). Germline CDR1 is SGHNT and CDR2 is YYREEE (reference sequence). This CDR3 is built from 13 residues. With 6 bases removed from V and 7 bases from J, the gap between germline ends came to 16 bases. The CDR3 nucleotides are TGTGCCAGCACCCCGGACTGGGGCCGTGGCTACACCTTC. Translating it yields CASTPDWGRGYTF.

This clone was counted a few times. CDR3 bases: TGTGCCAGTTATGAGCTTAACACCGGGGAGCTGTTTTTT. It specifies CASYELNTGELFF. The chain couples TRBV19 to TRBJ2-2; D unresolved. Germline CDR1 reads LNHDA; CDR2 reads SQIVND (reference sequence). The CDR3 is 13 residues long. V lost 8 bases and J 2 bases, leaving 9 bases between the germline ends.

This clone was found once. V is TRBV6-5 and J is TRBJ2-1; tentative D call: TRBD2 (6 bases). V lost 5 bases, J lost 4 bases, and 15 bases lay in between. The CDR3 extends over 15 amino acids. Germline V lookup: CDR1 MNHEY, CDR2 SVGAGI. This CDR3 reads CASSGGAAIYNEQFF. The CDR3 coding sequence is TGTGCCAGCAGTGGCGGGGCTGCGATATACAATGAGCAGTTCTTC.

The rearrangement links TRBV7-8 to TRBJ2-7, with D possibly TRBD1 on 6 matching bases. V lost 3 bases, J lost 0 bases, and 18 bases lay in between. In germline, CDR1 is SGHVS, CDR2 FQNEAQ. CDR3 length equals 17 residues. Here the CDR3 DNA reads TGTGCCAGCAGCTTGGGCAGGGGCCAAAGGAGCTCCTACGAGCAGTACTTC. Encoded protein: CASSLGRGQRSSYEQYF.

This chain uses TRBV4-3 with TRBJ2-5, with TRBD2 identical over 7 bases. V dropped 4 bases and J dropped 2; count of bases not matched to a gene: 7. Germline CDR1 is LGHNA and CDR2 is YSLEER. This CDR3 comprises 15 residues. The CDR3 DNA sequence: TGCGCCAGCAGCCGGATACTAGCGCGTCAAGAGACCCAGTACTTC. Its translation is CASSRILARQETQYF.